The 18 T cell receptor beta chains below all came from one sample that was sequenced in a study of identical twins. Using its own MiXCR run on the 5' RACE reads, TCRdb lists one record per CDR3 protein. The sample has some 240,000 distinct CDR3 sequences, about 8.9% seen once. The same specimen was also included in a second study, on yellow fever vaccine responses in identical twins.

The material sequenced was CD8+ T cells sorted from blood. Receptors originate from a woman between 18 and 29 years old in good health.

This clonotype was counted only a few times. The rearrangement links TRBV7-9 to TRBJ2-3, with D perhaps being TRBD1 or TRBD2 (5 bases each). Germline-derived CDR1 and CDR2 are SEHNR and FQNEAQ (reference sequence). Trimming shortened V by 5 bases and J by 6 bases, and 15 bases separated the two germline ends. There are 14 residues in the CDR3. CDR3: CASSPPGGLDTQYF. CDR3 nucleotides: TGTGCCAGCAGCCCCCCTGGGGGTTTGGATACGCAGTATTTT.

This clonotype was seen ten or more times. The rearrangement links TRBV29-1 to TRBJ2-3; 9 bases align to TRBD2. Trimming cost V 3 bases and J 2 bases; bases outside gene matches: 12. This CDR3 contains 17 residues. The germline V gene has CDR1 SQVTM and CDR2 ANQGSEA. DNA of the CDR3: TGCAGCGTTGATGGGGAGAGTAGCGGGAGAACCACAGATACGCAGTATTTT. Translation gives CSVDGESSGRTTDTQYF.

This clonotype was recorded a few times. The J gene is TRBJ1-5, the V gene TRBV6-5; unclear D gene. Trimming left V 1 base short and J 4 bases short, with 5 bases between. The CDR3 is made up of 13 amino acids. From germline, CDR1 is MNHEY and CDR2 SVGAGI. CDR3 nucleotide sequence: TGTGCCAGCAGTTACTTGGGAAATCAGCCCCAGCATTTT. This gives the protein CASSYLGNQPQHF.

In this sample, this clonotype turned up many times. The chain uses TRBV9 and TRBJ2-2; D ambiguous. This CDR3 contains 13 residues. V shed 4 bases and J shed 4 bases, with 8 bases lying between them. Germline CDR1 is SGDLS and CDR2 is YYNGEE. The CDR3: CASSQASTGELFF. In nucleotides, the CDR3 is TGTGCCAGCAGCCAGGCTAGCACCGGGGAGCTGTTTTTT.

The DNA of the CDR3 is TGTGCCAGCAGTCTAGCGGGGGAAAAGAATGAGCAGTTCTTC. Translated, it gives CASSLAGEKNEQFF. This chain connects TRBV2 to TRBJ2-1; TRBD2 matches at 10 bases. The CDR3 loop spans 14 amino acids. V dropped 5 bases and J dropped 7; count of bases not matched to a gene: 5. Germline values: CDR1 SNHLY, CDR2 FYNNEI.

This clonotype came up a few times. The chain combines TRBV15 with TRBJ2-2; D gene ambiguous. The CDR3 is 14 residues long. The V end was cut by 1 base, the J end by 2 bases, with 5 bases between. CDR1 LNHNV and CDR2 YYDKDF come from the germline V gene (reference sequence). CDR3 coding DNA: TGTGCCACCAGCAGAGGTGGAAACACCGGGGAGCTGTTTTTT. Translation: CATSRGGNTGELFF. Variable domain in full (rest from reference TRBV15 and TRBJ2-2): DAMVIQNPRYQVTQFGKPVTLSCSQTLNHNVMYWYQQKSSQAPKLLFHYYDKDFNNEADTPDNFQSRRPNTSFCFLDIRSPGLGDTAMYLCATSRGGNTGELFFGEGSRLTVL.

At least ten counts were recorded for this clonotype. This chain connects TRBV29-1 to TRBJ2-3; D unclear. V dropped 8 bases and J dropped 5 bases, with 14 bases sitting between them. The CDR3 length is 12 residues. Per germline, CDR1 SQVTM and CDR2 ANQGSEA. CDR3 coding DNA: TGCAGCACCCGAGGTGGGAAAGATACGCAGTATTTT. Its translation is CSTRGGKDTQYF.

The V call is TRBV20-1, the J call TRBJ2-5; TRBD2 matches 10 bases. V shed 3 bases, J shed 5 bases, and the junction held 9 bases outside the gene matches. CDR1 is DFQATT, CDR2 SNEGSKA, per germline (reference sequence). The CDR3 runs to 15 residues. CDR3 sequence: CSASEREGRWETQYF. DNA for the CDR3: TGCAGTGCTAGTGAGCGGGAGGGCCGTTGGGAGACCCAGTACTTC.

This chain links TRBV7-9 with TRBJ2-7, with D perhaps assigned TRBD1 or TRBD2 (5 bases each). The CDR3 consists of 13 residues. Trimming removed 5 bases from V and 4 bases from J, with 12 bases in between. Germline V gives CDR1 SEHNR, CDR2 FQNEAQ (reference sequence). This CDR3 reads CASSGDQPYEQYF. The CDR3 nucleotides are TGTGCCAGCAGCGGGGACCAGCCATACGAGCAGTACTTC.

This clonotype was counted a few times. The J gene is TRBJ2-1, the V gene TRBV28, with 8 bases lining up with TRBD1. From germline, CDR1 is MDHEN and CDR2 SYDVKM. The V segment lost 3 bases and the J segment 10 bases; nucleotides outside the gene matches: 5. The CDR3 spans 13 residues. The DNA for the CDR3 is TGTGCCAGCAGTTTGTCAGGGGGCTGGGAGCAGTTCTTC. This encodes CASSLSGGWEQFF.

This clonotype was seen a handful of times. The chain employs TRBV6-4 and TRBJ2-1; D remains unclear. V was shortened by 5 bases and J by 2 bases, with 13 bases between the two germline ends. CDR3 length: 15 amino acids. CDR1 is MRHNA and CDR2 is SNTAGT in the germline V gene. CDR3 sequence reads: CASSRTTGPYNEQFF. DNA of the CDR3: TGTGCCAGCAGTCGCACTACTGGACCCTACAATGAGCAGTTCTTC.

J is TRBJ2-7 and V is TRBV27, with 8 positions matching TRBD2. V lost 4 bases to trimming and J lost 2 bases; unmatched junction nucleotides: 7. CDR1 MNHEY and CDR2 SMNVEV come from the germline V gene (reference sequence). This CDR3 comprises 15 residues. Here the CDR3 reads CASSWDGGAPYEQYF. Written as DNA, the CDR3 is TGTGCCAGCAGTTGGGACGGGGGGGCTCCCTACGAGCAGTACTTC.

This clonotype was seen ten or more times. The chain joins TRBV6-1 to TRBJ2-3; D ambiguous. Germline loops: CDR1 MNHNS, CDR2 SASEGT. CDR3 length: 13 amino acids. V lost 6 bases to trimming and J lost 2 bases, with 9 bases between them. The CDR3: CASSPLPTDTQYF. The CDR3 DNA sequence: TGTGCCAGCAGCCCGTTGCCCACAGATACGCAGTATTTT.

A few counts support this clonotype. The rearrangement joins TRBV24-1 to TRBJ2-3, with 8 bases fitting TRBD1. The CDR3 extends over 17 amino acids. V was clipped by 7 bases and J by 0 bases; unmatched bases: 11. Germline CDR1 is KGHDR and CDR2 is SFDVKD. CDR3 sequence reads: CATSTPRDRPSTDTQYF. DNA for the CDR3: TGTGCCACCAGCACTCCCCGGGACAGGCCTAGCACAGATACGCAGTATTTT.

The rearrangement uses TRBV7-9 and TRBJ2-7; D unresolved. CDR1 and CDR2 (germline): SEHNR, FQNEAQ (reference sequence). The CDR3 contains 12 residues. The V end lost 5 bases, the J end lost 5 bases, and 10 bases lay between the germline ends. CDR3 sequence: CASSPTHDEQYF. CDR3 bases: TGTGCCAGCAGCCCTACCCATGACGAGCAGTACTTC.

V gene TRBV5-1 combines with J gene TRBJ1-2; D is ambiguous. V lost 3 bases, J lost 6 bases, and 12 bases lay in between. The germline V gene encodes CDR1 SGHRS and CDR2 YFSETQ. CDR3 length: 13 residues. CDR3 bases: TGCGCCAGCAGCTACGAAGTGGCACATGGCTACACCTTC. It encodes CASSYEVAHGYTF.

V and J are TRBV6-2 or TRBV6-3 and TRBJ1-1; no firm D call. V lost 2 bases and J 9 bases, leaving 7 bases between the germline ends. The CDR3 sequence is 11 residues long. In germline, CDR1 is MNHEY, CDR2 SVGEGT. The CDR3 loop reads CASSYATKAFF. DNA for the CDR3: TGTGCCAGCAGTTACGCGACAAAAGCTTTCTTT.

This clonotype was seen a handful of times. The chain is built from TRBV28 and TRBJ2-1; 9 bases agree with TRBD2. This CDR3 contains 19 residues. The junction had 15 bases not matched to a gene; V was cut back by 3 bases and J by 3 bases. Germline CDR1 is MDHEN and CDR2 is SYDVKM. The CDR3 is CASSFARVELAGYYNEQFF. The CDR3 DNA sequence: TGTGCCAGCAGTTTTGCGAGGGTTGAGCTAGCGGGATACTACAATGAGCAGTTCTTC.